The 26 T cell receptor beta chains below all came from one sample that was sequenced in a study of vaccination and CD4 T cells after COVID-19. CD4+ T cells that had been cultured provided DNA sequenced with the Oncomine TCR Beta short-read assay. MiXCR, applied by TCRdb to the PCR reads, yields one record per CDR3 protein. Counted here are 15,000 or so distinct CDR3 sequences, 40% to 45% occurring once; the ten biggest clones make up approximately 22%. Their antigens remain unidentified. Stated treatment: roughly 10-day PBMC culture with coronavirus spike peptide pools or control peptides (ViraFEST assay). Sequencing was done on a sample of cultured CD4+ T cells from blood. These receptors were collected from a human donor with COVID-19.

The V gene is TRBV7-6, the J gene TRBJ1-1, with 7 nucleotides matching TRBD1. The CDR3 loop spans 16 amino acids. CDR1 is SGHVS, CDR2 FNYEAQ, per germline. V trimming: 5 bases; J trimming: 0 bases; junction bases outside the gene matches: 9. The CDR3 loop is CASSPPRGQMNTEAFF. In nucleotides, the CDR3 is TGTGCCAGCAGCCCCCCGCGGGGACAGATGAACACTGAAGCTTTCTTT.

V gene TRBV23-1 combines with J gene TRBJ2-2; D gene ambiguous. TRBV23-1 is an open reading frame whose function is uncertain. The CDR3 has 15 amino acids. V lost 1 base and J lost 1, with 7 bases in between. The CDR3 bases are TGCGCCAGCAGTCAATGCTTGGGGAACACCGGGGAGCTGTTTTTT. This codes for CASSQCLGNTGELFF.

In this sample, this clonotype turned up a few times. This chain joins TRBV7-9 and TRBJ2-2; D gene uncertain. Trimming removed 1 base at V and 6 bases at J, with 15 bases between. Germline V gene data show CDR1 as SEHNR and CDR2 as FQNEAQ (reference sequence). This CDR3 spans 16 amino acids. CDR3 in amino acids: CASSLDLLAIAGELFF. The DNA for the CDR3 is TGTGCCAGCAGCTTAGACCTACTCGCAATCGCCGGGGAGCTGTTTTTT.

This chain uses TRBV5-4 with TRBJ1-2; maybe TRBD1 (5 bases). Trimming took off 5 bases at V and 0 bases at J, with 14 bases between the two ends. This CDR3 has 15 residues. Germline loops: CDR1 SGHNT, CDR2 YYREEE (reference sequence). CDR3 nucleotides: TGTGCCAGCAGTTCCCAGGGAACCGCTAACTATGGCTACACCTTC. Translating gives CASSSQGTANYGYTF.

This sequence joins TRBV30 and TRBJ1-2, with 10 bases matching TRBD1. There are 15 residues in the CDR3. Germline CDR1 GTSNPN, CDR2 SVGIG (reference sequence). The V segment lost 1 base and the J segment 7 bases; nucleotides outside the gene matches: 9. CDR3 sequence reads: CAWSGSGTGVRGYTF. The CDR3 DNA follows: TGTGCCTGGAGTGGCTCCGGGACAGGGGTTCGTGGCTACACCTTC.

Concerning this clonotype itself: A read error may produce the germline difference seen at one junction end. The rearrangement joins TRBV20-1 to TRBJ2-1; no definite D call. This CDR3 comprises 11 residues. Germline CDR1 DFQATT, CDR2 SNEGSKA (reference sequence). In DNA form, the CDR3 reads TGCAGTGCTAGAGATCACCCAGAGCTGTTCTTC. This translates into CSARDHPELFF.

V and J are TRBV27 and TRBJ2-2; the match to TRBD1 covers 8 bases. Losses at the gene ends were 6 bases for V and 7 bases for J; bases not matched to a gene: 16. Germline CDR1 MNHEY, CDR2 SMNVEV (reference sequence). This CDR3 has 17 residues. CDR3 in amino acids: CASRYTWTGKGNGELFF. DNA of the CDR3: TGTGCCAGCAGATATACGTGGACAGGGAAAGGGAACGGGGAGCTGTTTTTT.

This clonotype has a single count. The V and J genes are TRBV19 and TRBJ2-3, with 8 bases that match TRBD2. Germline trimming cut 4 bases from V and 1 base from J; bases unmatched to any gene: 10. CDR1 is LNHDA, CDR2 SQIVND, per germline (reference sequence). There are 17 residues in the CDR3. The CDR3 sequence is CASSRGTSSKGTDTQYF. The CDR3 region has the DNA TGTGCCAGTAGTAGGGGGACTAGTTCCAAAGGCACAGATACGCAGTATTTT.

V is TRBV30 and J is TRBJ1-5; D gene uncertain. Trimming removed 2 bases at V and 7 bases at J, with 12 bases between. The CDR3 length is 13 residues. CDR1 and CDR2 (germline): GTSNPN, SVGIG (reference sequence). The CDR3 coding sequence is TGTGCCTGGAGTTCCCGGGAGCGACAGCCCCAGCATTTT. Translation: CAWSSRERQPQHF.

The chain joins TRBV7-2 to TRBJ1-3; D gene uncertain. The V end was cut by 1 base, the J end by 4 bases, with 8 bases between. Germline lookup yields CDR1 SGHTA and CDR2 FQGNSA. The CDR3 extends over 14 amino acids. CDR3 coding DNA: TGTGCCAGCAGCTTAGATTCCTTGGGAAACACCATATATTTT. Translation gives CASSLDSLGNTIYF.

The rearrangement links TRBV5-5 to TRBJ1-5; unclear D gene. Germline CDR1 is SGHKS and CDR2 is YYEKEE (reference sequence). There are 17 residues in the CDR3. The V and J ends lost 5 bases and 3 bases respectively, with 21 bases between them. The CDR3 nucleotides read TGTGCCAGCAGTCCTGGACGGAACGTAGGTTTCAATCAGCCCCAGCATTTT. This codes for CASSPGRNVGFNQPQHF.

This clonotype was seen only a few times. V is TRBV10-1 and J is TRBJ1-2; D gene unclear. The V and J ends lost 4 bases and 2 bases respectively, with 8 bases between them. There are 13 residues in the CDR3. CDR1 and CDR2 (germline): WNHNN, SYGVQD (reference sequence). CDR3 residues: CASSAAGNYGYTF. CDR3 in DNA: TGCGCCAGCAGTGCGGCGGGGAACTATGGCTACACCTTC.

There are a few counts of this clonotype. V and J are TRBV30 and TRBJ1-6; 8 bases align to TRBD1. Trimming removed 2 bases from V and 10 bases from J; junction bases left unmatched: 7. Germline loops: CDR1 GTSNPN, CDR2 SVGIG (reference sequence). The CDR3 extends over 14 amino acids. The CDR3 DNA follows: TGTGCCTGGAGTAACTGGACAGGGCCCTCACCCCTCCACTTT. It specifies CAWSNWTGPSPLHF.

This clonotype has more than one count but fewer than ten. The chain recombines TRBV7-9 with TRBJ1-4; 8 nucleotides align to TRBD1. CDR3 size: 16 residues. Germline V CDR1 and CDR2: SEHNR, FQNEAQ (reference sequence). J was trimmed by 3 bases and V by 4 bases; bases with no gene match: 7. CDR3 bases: TGTGCCAGCAGCTCTCAGACAGGGGCCCCTAATGAAAAACTGTTTTTT. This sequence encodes CASSSQTGAPNEKLFF. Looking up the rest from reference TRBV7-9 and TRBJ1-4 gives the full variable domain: DTGVSQNPRHKITKRGQNVTFRCDPISEHNRLYWYRQTLGQGPEFLTYFQNEAQLEKSRLLSDRFSAERPKGSFSTLEIQRTEQGDSAMYLCASSSQTGAPNEKLFFGSGTQLSVL.

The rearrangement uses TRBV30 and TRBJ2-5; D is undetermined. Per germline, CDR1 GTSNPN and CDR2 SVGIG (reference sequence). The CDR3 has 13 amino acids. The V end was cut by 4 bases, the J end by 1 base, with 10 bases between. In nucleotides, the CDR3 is TGTGCCTGGACTAAAAGCCCCCAAGAGACCCAGTACTTC. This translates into CAWTKSPQETQYF.

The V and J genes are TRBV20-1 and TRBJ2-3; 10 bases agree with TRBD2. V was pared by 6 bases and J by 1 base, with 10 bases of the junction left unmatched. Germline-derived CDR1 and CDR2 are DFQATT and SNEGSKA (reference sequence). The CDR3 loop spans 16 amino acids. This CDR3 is CSAEMRLAGGTDTQYF. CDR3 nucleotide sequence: TGCAGTGCGGAGATGCGGCTAGCGGGAGGCACAGATACGCAGTATTTT.

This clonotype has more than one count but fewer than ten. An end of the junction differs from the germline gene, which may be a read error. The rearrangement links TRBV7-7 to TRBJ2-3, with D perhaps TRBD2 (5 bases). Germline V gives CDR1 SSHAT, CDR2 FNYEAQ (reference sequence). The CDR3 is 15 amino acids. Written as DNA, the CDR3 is TGTGCTAGCAGCTCACGGGGTGGAAGCACAGATACGCAGTATTTT. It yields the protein CASSSRGGSTDTQYF. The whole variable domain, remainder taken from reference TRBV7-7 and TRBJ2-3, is GAGVSQSPRYKVTKRGQDVTLRCDPISSHATLYWYQQALGQGPEFLTYFNYEAQPDKSGLPSDRFSAERPEGSISTLTIQRTEQRDSAMYRCASSSRGGSTDTQYFGPGTRLTVL.

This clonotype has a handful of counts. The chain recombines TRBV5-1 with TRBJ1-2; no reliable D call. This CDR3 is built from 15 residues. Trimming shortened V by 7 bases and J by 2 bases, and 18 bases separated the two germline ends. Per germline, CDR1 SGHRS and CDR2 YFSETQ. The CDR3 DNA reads TGCGCCAGCCGCCCTCAAGCGGGTTCCAACTATGGCTACACCTTC. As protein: CASRPQAGSNYGYTF.

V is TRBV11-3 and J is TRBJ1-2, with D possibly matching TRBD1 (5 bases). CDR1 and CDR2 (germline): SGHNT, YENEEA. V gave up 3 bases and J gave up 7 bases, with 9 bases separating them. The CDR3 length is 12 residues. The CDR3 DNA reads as TGTGCCAGCAGCTTGGACACTGCTGGCTACACCTTC. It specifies CASSLDTAGYTF.

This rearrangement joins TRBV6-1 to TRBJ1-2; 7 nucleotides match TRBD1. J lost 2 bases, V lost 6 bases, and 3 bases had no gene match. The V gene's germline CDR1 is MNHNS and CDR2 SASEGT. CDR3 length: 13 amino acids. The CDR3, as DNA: TGTGCCAGCAGGGGGACAGCCAACTATGGCTACACCTTC. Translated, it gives CASRGTANYGYTF.

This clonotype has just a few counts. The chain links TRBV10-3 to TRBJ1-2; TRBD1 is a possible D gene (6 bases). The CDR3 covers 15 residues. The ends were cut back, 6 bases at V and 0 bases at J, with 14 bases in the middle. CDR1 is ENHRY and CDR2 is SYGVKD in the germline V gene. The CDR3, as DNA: TGTGCCATCAGGGCCGGGACAATCACTAACTATGGCTACACCTTC. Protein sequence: CAIRAGTITNYGYTF.

CDR3 amino acids: CASSQVGRGERTSTDTQYF. As DNA, the CDR3 is TGTGCCAGCAGCCAAGTTGGTCGGGGGGAAAGGACTAGCACAGATACGCAGTATTTT. This chain uses TRBV4-2 with TRBJ2-3; 7 positions match TRBD2. There are 19 residues in the CDR3. Losses at the gene ends were 1 base for V and 0 bases for J; bases not matched to a gene: 13. Per germline, CDR1 LGHNA and CDR2 YNFKEQ.

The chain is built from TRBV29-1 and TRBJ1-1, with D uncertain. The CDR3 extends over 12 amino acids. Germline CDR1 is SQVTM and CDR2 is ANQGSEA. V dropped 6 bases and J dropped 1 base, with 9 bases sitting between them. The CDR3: CSVQPGNTEAFF. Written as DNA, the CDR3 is TGCAGCGTCCAACCCGGGAACACTGAAGCTTTCTTT.

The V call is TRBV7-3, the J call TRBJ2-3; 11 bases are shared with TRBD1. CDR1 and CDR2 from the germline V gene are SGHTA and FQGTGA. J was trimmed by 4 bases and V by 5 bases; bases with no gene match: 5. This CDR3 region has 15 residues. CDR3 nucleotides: TGTGCCAGCAGCAAGGGACAGGGGGGCGCAGATACGCAGTATTTT. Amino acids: CASSKGQGGADTQYF.

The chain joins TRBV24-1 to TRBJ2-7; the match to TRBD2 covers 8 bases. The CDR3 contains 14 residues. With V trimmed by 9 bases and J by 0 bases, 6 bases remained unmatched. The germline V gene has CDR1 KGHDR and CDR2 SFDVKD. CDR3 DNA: TGTGCCACCCAAGCTAGCGGGTCCTCCTACGAGCAGTACTTC. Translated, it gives CATQASGSSYEQYF.

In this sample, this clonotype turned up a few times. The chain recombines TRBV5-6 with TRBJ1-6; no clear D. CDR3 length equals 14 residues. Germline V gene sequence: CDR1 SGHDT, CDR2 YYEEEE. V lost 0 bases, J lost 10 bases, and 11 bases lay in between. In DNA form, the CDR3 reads TGTGCCAGCAGCTTGGAGGTATCGTCCTCACCCCTCCACTTT. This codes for CASSLEVSSSPLHF.